The clone carrying this TCR beta chain was detected only once. Its antigen is still unknown. Clones were sequenced by immunoSEQ multiplex PCR, and TCRdb holds only the in-frame ones, with some missing. The table records 75,000 to 100,000 clones, 70% to 90% of them present only once. The data belong to a study of T cell responses to AZD1222 COVID-19 vaccine. The germline V gene encodes CDR1 KGHDR and CDR2 SFDVKD. This CDR3 is built from 15 residues. V gave up 1 base and J gave up 1 base, with 9 bases separating them. General study findings and limits: Donor demographics were predominantly white British with a female majority; clonal diversity may be underestimated. In the spike-specific TCR repertoire, nearly half reportedly target unmutated variant regions. Baseline serostatus was positive in only five to seven AZD1222 recipients. Researchers report vaccine-associated CD4 TCRs spanning spike, with dominance at 160-218 and 743-854.

This sequence originates from an adult in good health. This chain joins TRBV24-1 and TRBJ2-5; D is perhaps TRBD1 (5 bases). The specimen comprised peripheral blood, sampled on day 0 of AZD1222 vaccination. CDR3 protein: CATSDFQGTQETQYF. CDR3 DNA: TGTGCCACCAGTGATTTTCAGGGCACCCAAGAGACCCAGTACTTC.